This T cell receptor beta chain derives from a study of control samples from healthy donors and cancer patients. The CDR3 has 14 residues. V was cut by 7 bases and J by 8 bases, with 15 bases left in between. Germline V lookup: CDR1 MNHNY, CDR2 SVGAGI (reference sequence). Here immunoSEQ multiplex PCR was the method, and the copy in TCRdb shows in-frame clones only, minus some. The data contain some 65,000 clones, roughly 80% of them singletons. This TCR came from a woman between 50 and 59 years old with lung cancer. The sample comprised PBMCs. The V and J genes are TRBV6-6 and TRBJ1-6; TRBD1 is a possible D gene (5 bases). The CDR3 sequence is CASKLTGRDSPLHF. CDR3 sequence (DNA): TGTGCCAGCAAGTTAACAGGTCGGGATTCACCCCTCCACTTT.